This T cell receptor beta chain was sequenced in a study of circulating CD8 cells and anti-PD-1 response in melanoma. Each library started from about 15 ng of total RNA using the QIAseq Immune Repertoire TCR panel. MiXCR was run by TCRdb on the reads, yielding one entry per CDR3 protein. The data show 450 or so distinct CDR3 sequences, less than 11% seen once. This clonotype is large in the sample. From live CD3+CD8+TCRalphabeta+ cells, four PD-1 and/or TIGIT subsets were sorted. The V end was cut by 4 bases, the J end by 5 bases, with 12 bases between. The CDR3 sequence is 13 residues long. CDR1 is MNHEY, CDR2 SMNVEV, per germline (reference sequence).

This chain uses TRBV27 with TRBJ2-7; a weak D match, TRBD1 (5 bases). This clonotype was sampled from a human donor with melanoma. This material consisted of CD8+ T cells from PBMCs, taken at baseline or after one month of anti-PD-1 therapy (not recorded which). The CDR3 DNA reads as TGTGCCAGCAGTTACCAGGGTCCCAACGAGCAGTACTTC. Residues: CASSYQGPNEQYF.